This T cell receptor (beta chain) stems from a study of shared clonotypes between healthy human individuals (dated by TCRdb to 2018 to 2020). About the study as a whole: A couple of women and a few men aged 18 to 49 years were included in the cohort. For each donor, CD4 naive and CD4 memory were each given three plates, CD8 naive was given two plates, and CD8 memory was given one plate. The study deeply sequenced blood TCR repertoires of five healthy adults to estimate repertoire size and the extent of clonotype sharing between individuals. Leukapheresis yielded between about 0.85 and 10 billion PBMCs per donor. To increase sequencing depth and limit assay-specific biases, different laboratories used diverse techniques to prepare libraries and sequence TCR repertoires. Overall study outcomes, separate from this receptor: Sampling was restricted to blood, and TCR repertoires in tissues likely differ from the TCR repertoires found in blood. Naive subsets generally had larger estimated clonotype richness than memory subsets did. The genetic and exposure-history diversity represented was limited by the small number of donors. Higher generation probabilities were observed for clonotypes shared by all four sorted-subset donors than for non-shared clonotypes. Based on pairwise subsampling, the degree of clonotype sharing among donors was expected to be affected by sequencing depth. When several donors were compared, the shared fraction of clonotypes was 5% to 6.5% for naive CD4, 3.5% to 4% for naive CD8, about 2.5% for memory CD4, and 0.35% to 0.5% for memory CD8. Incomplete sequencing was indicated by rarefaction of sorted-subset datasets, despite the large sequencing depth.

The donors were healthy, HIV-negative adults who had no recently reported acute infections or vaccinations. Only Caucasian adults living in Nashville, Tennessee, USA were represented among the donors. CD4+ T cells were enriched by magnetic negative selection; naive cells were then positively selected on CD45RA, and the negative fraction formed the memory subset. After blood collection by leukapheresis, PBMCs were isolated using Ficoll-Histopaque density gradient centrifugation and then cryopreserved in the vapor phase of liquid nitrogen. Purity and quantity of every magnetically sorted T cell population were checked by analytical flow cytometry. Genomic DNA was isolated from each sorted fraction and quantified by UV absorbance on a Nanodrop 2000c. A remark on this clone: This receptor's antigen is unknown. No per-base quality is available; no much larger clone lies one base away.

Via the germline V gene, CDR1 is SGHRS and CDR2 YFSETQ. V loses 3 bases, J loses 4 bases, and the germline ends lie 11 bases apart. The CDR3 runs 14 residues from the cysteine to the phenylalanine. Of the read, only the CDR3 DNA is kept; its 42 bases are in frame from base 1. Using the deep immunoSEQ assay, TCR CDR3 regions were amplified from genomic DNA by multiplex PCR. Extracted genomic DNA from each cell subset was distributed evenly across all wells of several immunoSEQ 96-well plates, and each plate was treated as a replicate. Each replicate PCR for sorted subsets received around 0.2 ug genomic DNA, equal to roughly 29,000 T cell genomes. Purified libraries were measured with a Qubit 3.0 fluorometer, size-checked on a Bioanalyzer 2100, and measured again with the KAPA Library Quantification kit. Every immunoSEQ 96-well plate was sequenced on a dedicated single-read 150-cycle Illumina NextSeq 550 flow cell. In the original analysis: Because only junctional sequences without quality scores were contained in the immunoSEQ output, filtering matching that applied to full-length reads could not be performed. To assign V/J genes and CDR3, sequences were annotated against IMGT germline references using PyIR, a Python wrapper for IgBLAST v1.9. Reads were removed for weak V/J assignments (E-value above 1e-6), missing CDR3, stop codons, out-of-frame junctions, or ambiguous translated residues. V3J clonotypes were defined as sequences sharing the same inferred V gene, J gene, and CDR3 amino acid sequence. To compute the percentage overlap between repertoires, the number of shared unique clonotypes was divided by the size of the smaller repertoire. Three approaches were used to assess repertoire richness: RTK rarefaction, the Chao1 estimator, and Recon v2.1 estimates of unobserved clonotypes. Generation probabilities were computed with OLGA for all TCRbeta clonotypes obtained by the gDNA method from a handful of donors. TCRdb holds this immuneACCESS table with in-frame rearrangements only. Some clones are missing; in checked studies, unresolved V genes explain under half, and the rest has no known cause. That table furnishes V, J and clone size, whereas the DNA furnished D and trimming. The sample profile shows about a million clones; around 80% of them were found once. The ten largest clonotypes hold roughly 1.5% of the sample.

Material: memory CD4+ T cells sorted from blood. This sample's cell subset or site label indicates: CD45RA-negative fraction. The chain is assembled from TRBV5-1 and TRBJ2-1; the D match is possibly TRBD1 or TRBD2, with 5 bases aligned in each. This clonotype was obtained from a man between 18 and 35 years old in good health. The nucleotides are TGCGCCAGCAGCTCAGGGACCCAGTACAATGAGCAGTTCTTC. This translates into CASSSGTQYNEQFF.